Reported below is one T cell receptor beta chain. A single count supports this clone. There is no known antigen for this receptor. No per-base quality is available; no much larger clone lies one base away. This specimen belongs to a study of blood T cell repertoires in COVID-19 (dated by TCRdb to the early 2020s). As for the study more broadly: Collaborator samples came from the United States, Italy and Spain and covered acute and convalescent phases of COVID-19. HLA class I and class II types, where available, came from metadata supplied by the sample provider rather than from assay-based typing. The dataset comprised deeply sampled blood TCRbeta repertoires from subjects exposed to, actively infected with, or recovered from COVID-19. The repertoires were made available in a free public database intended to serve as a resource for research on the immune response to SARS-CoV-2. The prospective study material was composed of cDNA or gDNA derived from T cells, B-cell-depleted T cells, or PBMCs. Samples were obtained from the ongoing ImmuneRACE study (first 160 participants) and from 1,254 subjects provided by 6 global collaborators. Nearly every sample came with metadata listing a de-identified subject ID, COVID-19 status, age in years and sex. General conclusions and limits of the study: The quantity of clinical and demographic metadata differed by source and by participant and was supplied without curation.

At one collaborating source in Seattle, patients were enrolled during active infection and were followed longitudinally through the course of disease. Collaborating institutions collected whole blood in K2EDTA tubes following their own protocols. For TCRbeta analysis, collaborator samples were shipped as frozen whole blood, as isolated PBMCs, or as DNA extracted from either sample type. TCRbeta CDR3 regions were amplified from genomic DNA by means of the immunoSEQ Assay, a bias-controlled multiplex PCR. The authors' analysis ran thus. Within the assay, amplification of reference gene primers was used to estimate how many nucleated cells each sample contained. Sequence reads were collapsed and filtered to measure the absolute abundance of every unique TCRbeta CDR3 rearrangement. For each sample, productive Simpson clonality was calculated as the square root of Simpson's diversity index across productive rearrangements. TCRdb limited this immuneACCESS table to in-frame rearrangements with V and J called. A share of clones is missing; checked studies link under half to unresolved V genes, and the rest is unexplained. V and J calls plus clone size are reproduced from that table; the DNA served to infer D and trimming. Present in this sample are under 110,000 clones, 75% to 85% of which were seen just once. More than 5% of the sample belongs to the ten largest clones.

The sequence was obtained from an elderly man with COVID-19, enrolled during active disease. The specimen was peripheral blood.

The CDR3 region: CASSRAATSTDTQYF. DNA sequence: TGTGCCAGTAGCCGAGCGGCCACTAGCACAGATACGCAGTATTTT. The chain is made from TRBV19 and TRBJ2-3; a weak D assignment points to TRBD2 (5 bases agree). The CDR3 sequence holds 15 residues, the cysteine and phenylalanine included. Only the CDR3 portion is preserved as DNA: 45 bases, with reading frame beginning at the first base. Reading the germline V gene (reference sequence) gives CDR1 LNHDA and CDR2 SQIVND. Trimming takes 6 bases from V and 0 bases from J, and the germline ends sit 13 bases apart.